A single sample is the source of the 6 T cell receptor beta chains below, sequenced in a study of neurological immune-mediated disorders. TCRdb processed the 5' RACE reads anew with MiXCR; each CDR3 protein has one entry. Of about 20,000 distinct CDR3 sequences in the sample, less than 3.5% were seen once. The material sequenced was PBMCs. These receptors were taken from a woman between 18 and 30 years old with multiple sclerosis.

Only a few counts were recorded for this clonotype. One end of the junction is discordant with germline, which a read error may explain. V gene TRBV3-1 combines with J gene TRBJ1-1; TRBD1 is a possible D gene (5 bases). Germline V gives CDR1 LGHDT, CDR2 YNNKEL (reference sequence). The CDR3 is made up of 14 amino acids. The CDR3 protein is CVSSYSAGGTEAFF. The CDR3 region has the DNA TGTGTCAGCAGCTATTCCGCGGGGGGCACTGAAGCTTTCTTT.

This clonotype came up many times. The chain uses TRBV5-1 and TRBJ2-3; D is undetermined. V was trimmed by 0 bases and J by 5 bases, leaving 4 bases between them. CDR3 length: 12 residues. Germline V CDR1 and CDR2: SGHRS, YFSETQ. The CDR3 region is CASSLDRDTQYF. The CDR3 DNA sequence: TGCGCCAGCAGCTTGGACAGAGATACGCAGTATTTT.

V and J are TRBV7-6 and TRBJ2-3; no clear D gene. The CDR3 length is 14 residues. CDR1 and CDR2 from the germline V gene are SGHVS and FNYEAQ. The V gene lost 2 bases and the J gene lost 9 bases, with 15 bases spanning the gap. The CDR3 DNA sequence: TGTGCCAGCAGCTTACAACAGCGCCCTGGCACGCAGTATTTT. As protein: CASSLQQRPGTQYF.

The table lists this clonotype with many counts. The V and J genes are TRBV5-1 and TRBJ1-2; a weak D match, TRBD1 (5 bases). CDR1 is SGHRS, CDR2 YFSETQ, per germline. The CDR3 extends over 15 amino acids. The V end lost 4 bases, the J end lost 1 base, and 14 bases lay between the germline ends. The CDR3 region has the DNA TGCGCCAGCAGCCCTCGGGCGGGGGTTAACTATGGCTACACCTTC. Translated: CASSPRAGVNYGYTF.

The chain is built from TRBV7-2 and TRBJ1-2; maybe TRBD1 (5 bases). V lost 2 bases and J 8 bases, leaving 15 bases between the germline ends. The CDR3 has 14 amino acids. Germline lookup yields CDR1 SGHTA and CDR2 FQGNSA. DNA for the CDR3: TGTGCCAGCAGCTTATCAGGGATGGGCTACGGCTACACCTTC. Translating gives CASSLSGMGYGYTF.

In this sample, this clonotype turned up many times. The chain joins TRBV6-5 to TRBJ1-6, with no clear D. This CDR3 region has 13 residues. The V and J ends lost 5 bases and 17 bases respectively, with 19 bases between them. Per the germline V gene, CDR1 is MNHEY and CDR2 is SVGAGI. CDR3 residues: CASSTSAGLRFHF. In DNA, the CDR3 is TGTGCCAGCAGTACTTCCGCTGGGCTCCGCTTCCACTTT.